The 21 T cell receptor beta chains listed next were all sequenced from one sample in a study of blood T cell repertoires in COVID-19. Assay: immunoSEQ multiplex PCR; the TCRdb copy retains only in-frame clones and omits some. The repertoire consists of around 300,000 clones, with about 90% occurring once and the leading ten covering approximately 4%. Sequencing was performed on PBMCs or T cells enriched from blood (not recorded which). Receptor source: a woman between 18 and 29 years old with acute COVID-19.

The CDR3 protein is CASSLGGHYEQYF. The CDR3 DNA reads TGTGCCAGCAGCTTAGGGGGCCACTACGAGCAGTACTTC. The gene calls are TRBV7-2 and TRBJ2-7, with D perhaps TRBD1 (5 bases). CDR3 length: 13 amino acids. Between the trimmed V and J ends, which lost 1 base and 3 bases, there was a span of 7 bases. Germline values: CDR1 SGHTA, CDR2 FQGNSA.

This chain connects TRBV14 to TRBJ2-4; TRBD1 matches 8 bases. This CDR3 has 14 residues. Germline CDR1 reads SGHDN; CDR2 reads FVKESK. J gave up 5 bases and V 2 bases, and 2 bases lay outside the gene matches. The CDR3 nucleotides read TGTGCCAGCAGCCAACAGGGGGCCGAAAACATTCAGTACTTC. Translated, it gives CASSQQGAENIQYF.

The genes are TRBV19 and TRBJ1-1; TRBD1 might be the D (5 bases). Germline V gene lookup returns CDR1 LNHDA and CDR2 SQIVND (reference sequence). The V gene lost 7 bases and the J gene lost 4 bases, with 7 bases spanning the gap. The CDR3 is made up of 11 amino acids. The chain's CDR3 is CASTGFTEAFF. The CDR3 bases are TGTGCCAGTACAGGGTTCACTGAAGCTTTCTTT.

V and J are TRBV30 and TRBJ1-3, with D possibly TRBD1 on 6 matching bases. V was trimmed by 4 bases and J by 0 bases, leaving 19 bases between them. Germline values: CDR1 GTSNPN, CDR2 SVGIG (reference sequence). The CDR3 is 17 amino acids. CDR3 DNA sequence: TGTGCCTGGACAGTTACCGGGACACCGATCTCTGGAAACACCATATATTTT. This codes for CAWTVTGTPISGNTIYF.

The chain has TRBV28 and TRBJ2-3; D not certain. Trimming took off 5 bases at V and 6 bases at J, with 15 bases between the two ends. The CDR3 totals 14 residues. Germline CDR1 reads MDHEN; CDR2 reads SYDVKM. CDR3 sequence reads: CASSTTNGFDTQYF. DNA of the CDR3: TGTGCCAGCAGTACCACTAACGGTTTTGATACGCAGTATTTT.

This clone was recorded once. The chain employs TRBV29-1 and TRBJ2-1; 11 nucleotides align to TRBD2. The CDR3 loop spans 16 amino acids. V gave up 5 bases and J gave up 2 bases; unmatched junction bases: 8. In germline, CDR1 is SQVTM, CDR2 ANQGSEA. CDR3 in amino acids: CSVHSTSGSTYNEQFF. The CDR3 bases are TGCAGCGTTCACTCAACTAGCGGGAGCACCTACAATGAGCAGTTCTTC.

Only a few counts were recorded for this clone. The V gene is TRBV19, the J gene TRBJ2-1, with TRBD2 matching 13 bases. The CDR3 loop spans 15 amino acids. Trimming at V came to 6 bases and at J to 8 bases, leaving 7 bases not matched to a gene. Looked up from germline, CDR1 is LNHDA and CDR2 is SQIVND (reference sequence). The CDR3, as DNA: TGTGCCAGTAGCCAACTAGCGGGAGGGCGGGATGAGCAGTTCTTC. This gives the protein CASSQLAGGRDEQFF.

The rearrangement links TRBV5-4 to TRBJ2-7; TRBD2 aligns across 8 bases. Germline V gives CDR1 SGHNT, CDR2 YYREEE (reference sequence). The CDR3 loop spans 15 amino acids. V shed 2 bases, J shed 4 bases, and the junction held 8 bases outside the gene matches. CDR3 region: CASSLDSAGVYEQYF. The DNA for the CDR3 is TGTGCCAGCAGCTTAGACTCAGCGGGAGTATACGAGCAGTACTTC.

In the case of this clone: At the DNA level, this CDR3 is encoded by other sequences in the same sample as well. As DNA, the CDR3 is TGTGCCTGGAGCCCTTCAGTAAACACTGAAGCTTTCTTT. This encodes CAWSPSVNTEAFF. The chain employs TRBV30 and TRBJ1-1; D gene uncertain. CDR3 size: 13 residues. Trimming cost V 3 bases and J 2 bases, with 10 bases left between them. Germline assignment: CDR1 GTSNPN and CDR2 SVGIG (reference sequence).

This clone showed up just a few times. The chain has TRBV5-4 and TRBJ1-2, with TRBD1 as a possible D gene (5 bases). CDR3 length: 16 amino acids. Germline V gene sequence: CDR1 SGHNT, CDR2 YYREEE (reference sequence). Trimming removed 0 bases from V and 1 base from J, with 13 bases in between. In DNA form, the CDR3 reads TGTGCCAGCAGCTTGGGGCAGGGCTCGGTTAACTATGGCTACACCTTC. Translating it yields CASSLGQGSVNYGYTF.

This chain connects TRBV19 to TRBJ2-7; tentative D call: TRBD1 (6 bases). The germline gives CDR1 LNHDA, CDR2 SQIVND (reference sequence). The ends were cut back, 4 bases at V and 0 bases at J, with 7 bases in the middle. The length of the CDR3 is 13 residues. The CDR3: CASSKDSSYEQYF. In DNA form, the CDR3 reads TGTGCCAGTAGTAAGGACAGCTCCTACGAGCAGTACTTC.

The chain is built from TRBV7-3 and TRBJ2-3; the D gene is possibly TRBD2 (7 bases). The germline V and J ends were trimmed by 5 bases and 6 bases, with 18 bases remaining between them. This CDR3 comprises 15 residues. The germline gives CDR1 SGHTA, CDR2 FQGTGA. CDR3 protein: CASSPTGGGGDTQYF. The CDR3 bases are TGTGCCAGCAGCCCGACGGGGGGCGGAGGGGATACGCAGTATTTT. Drawing the rest from reference TRBV7-3 and TRBJ2-3, the complete variable domain is GAGVSQTPSNKVTEKGKYVELRCDPISGHTALYWYRQSLGQGPEFLIYFQGTGAADDSGLPNDRFFAVRPEGSVSTLKIQRTERGDSAVYLCASSPTGGGGDTQYFGPGTRLTVL.

The chain employs TRBV28 and TRBJ2-3, with D possibly being TRBD2 (6 bases). The length of the CDR3 is 13 residues. CDR1 and CDR2 from the germline V gene are MDHEN and SYDVKM. With 5 bases removed from V and 8 bases from J, the gap between germline ends came to 14 bases. CDR3 loop: CASSKGTLGTQYF. The CDR3 coding sequence is TGTGCCAGCAGTAAGGGGACTTTGGGTACGCAGTATTTT.

The rearrangement links TRBV3-1 (or the pseudogene TRBV3-2) to TRBJ1-1, with D possibly being TRBD1 (5 bases). The V and J ends lost 2 bases and 4 bases respectively, with 14 bases between them. Germline values: CDR1 LGHDT, CDR2 YNNKEL (reference sequence). The CDR3 contains 15 residues. The CDR3 DNA follows: TGTGCCAGCAGCCAAAGGGGTCGGGGGAGCACTGAAGCTTTCTTT. Protein: CASSQRGRGSTEAFF.

The chain joins TRBV5-6 to TRBJ1-2; D gene ambiguous. The CDR3 is 11 residues long. V lost 0 bases and J 8 bases, leaving 5 bases between the germline ends. CDR1 and CDR2 (germline): SGHDT, YYEEEE. CDR3 amino acids: CASSLAQGYTF. The CDR3 DNA reads TGTGCCAGCAGCTTGGCGCAGGGCTACACCTTC.

The CDR3 DNA reads as TGTGCCAGCAGTTTTTCCTTACGGACTTATGGCTACACCTTC. It is translated as CASSFSLRTYGYTF. This rearrangement joins TRBV28 to TRBJ1-2; D not resolved. Looked up from germline, CDR1 is MDHEN and CDR2 is SYDVKM. With 3 bases removed from V and 5 bases from J, the gap between germline ends came to 13 bases. The CDR3 extends over 14 amino acids.

The V gene is TRBV6-5, the J gene TRBJ1-4; D unresolved. Per the germline V gene, CDR1 is MNHEY and CDR2 is SVGAGI. V dropped 2 bases and J dropped 4 bases, with 5 bases sitting between them. The CDR3 has 13 residues. DNA of the CDR3: TGTGCCAGCAGTTACGAACTTAATGAAAAACTGTTTTTT. Translating it yields CASSYELNEKLFF.

The chain joins TRBV5-1 to TRBJ2-5, with D maybe TRBD1 (6 bases). This CDR3 region has 13 residues. Germline lookup yields CDR1 SGHRS and CDR2 YFSETQ. Trimming removed 0 bases at V and 5 bases at J, with 8 bases between. The CDR3, as DNA: TGCGCCAGCAGCTTGGACAGGGTGGAGACCCAGTACTTC. The encoded protein is CASSLDRVETQYF.

This clone occurred once. The CDR3 nucleotides are TGTGCCAGCAGTTCTCGGGAGGCGGCCGGGGAGCTGTTTTTT. Its translation: CASSSREAAGELFF. The chain links TRBV27 to TRBJ2-2, with 7 bases lining up with TRBD2. The junction had 5 bases not matched to a gene; V was cut back by 4 bases and J by 6 bases. The CDR3 has 14 amino acids. The V gene's germline CDR1 is MNHEY and CDR2 SMNVEV (reference sequence).

V gene TRBV28 combines with J gene TRBJ1-2; possibly TRBD1 for D (5 bases). The CDR3 totals 13 residues. Germline CDR1 and CDR2: MDHEN and SYDVKM. The V gene lost 3 bases and the J gene lost 3 bases, with 8 bases spanning the gap. CDR3 sequence reads: CASSFQGDYGYTF. CDR3 sequence (DNA): TGTGCCAGCAGTTTCCAGGGTGACTATGGCTACACCTTC.

V is TRBV25-1 and J is TRBJ1-1, with 7 bases matching TRBD1. V lost 7 bases to trimming and J lost 6 bases; unmatched junction nucleotides: 14. Germline V gene sequence: CDR1 MGHDK, CDR2 SYGVNS. The CDR3 extends over 15 amino acids. In DNA, the CDR3 is TGTGCCAGCACCTCCCCCACAGGGGATAGGGCTGAAGCTTTCTTT. Translated: CASTSPTGDRAEAFF.